The source of this TCR beta chain is a study of control samples from healthy donors and cancer patients. The J segment lost 5 bases and the V segment lost 2 bases, leaving 7 bases of the junction unmatched. CDR1 is SGDLS, CDR2 YYNGEE, per germline. This CDR3 region has 16 residues. TCRdb keeps only in-frame clones here, not all; method: immunoSEQ multiplex PCR. Of 70,000 or so clones in the sample, around nine tenths were seen once. The V and J genes are TRBV9 and TRBJ2-3; TRBD2 agrees at 11 bases. Sequenced material: PBMCs. The receptor's source is a man aged 60 to 69 with lung cancer. Written as DNA, the CDR3 is TGTGCCAGCAGCGTGGGTAGCGGGGGGGCCGAAGATACGCAGTATTTT. Translating it yields CASSVGSGGAEDTQYF.